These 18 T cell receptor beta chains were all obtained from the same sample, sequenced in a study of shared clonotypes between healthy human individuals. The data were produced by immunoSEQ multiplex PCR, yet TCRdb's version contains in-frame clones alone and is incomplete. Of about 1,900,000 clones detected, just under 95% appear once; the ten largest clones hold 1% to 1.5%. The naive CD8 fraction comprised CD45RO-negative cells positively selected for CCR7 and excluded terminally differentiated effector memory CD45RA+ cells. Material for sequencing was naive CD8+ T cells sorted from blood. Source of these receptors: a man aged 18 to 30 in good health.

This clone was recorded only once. In nucleotides, the CDR3 is TGTGCCAGCAGCTGGGGAATCGGTTCCTACGAGCAGTACTTC. It specifies CASSWGIGSYEQYF. The rearrangement links TRBV11-2 to TRBJ2-7; D unresolved. V lost 4 bases, J lost 1 base, and 11 bases lay in between. Germline V gives CDR1 SGHAT, CDR2 FQNNGV. The CDR3 extends over 14 amino acids. The full variable domain, rest sourced from reference TRBV11-2 and TRBJ2-7, is EAGVAQSPRYKIIEKRQSVAFWCNPISGHATLYWYQQILGQGPKLLIQFQNNGVVDDSQLPKDRFSAERLKGVDSTLKIQPAKLEDSAVYLCASSWGIGSYEQYFGPGTRLTVT.

CDR3 sequence (DNA): TGTGCCAGCAGCTGGACTAGCAATGAGCAGTTCTTC. This sequence encodes CASSWTSNEQFF. The J gene is TRBJ2-1, the V gene TRBV11-1; 7 nucleotides agree with TRBD2. Germline-derived CDR1 and CDR2 are SGHAT and FQDESV (reference sequence). The trim removed 4 bases at V and 6 bases at J, leaving 0 bases unmatched. CDR3 size: 12 residues.

The CDR3 DNA reads as TGCAGCGTCTGGGATAATGAAAAACTGTTTTTT. It encodes CSVWDNEKLFF. V gene TRBV29-1 combines with J gene TRBJ1-4; D is unresolved. Per the germline V gene, CDR1 is SQVTM and CDR2 is ANQGSEA. This CDR3 contains 11 residues. V lost 6 bases and J lost 4, with 6 bases in between.

The CDR3 nucleotides read TGTGCCAGCAGGTCTACAGGGGGTTCACCCCTCCACTTT. It is translated as CASRSTGGSPLHF. V is TRBV6-5 and J is TRBJ1-6, with 8 bases that match TRBD1. CDR1 and CDR2 from the germline V gene are MNHEY and SVGAGI. Germline trimming cut 6 bases from V and 9 bases from J; bases unmatched to any gene: 4. The CDR3 runs 13 residues.

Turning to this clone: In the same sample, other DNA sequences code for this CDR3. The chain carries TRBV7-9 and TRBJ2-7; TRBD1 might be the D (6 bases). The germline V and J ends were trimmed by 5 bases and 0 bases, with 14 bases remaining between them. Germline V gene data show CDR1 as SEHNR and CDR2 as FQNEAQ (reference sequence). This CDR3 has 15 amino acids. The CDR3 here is CASSPPGVSSYEQYF. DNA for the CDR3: TGTGCCAGCAGCCCCCCAGGGGTTTCCTCCTACGAGCAGTACTTC. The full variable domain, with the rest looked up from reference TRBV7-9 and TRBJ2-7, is DTGVSQNPRHKITKRGQNVTFRCDPISEHNRLYWYRQTLGQGPEFLTYFQNEAQLEKSRLLSDRFSAERPKGSFSTLEIQRTEQGDSAMYLCASSPPGVSSYEQYFGPGTRLTVT.

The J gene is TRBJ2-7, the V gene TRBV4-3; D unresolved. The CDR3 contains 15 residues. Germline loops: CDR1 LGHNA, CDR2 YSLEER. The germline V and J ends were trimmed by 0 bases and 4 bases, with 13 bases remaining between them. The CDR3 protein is CASSQDPAAWYEQYF. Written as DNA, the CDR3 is TGCGCCAGCAGCCAAGATCCGGCAGCGTGGTACGAGCAGTACTTC.

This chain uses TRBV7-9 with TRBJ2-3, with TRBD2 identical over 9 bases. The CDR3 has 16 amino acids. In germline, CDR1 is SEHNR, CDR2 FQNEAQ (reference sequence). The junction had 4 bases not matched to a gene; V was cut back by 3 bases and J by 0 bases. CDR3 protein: CASSFPSGVSTDTQYF. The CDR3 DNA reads TGTGCCAGCAGCTTCCCTAGCGGGGTGAGCACAGATACGCAGTATTTT.

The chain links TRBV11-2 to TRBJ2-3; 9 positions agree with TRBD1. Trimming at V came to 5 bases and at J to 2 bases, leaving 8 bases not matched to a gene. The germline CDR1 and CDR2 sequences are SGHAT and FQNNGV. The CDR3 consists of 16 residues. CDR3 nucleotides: TGTGCCAGCAGCGTCCGGGACAGGGTTCTCACAGATACGCAGTATTTT. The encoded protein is CASSVRDRVLTDTQYF. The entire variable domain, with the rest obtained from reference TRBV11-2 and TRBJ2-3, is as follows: EAGVAQSPRYKIIEKRQSVAFWCNPISGHATLYWYQQILGQGPKLLIQFQNNGVVDDSQLPKDRFSAERLKGVDSTLKIQPAKLEDSAVYLCASSVRDRVLTDTQYFGPGTRLTVL.

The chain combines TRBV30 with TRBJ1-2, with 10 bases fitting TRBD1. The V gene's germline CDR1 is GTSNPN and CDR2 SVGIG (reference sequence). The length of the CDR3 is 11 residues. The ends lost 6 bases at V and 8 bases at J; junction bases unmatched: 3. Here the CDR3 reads CACDRGQGYTF. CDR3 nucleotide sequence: TGTGCCTGTGACAGGGGGCAAGGCTACACCTTC.

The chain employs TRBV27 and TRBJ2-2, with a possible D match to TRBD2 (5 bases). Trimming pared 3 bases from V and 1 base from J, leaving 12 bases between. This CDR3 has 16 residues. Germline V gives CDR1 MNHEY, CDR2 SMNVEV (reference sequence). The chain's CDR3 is CASSLLRTENTGELFF. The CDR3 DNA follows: TGTGCCAGCAGTTTGTTGCGGACTGAGAACACCGGGGAGCTGTTTTTT.

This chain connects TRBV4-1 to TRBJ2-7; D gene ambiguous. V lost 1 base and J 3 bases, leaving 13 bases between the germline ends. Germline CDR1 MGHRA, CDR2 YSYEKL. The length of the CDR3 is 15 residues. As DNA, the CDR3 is TGCGCCAGCAGCCAAGTCGGTGCAGGTATCTACGAGCAGTACTTC. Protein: CASSQVGAGIYEQYF.

CDR3: CASSLGTGGGEQYF. The CDR3 nucleotides are TGTGCCAGCAGCCTCGGGACAGGAGGAGGCGAGCAGTACTTC. The chain joins TRBV11-2 to TRBJ2-7; TRBD1 matches 8 bases. V lost 5 bases to trimming and J lost 6 bases; unmatched junction nucleotides: 9. CDR1 and CDR2 from the germline V gene are SGHAT and FQNNGV. There are 14 residues in the CDR3. The complete variable domain, with remaining parts taken from reference TRBV11-2 and TRBJ2-7, reads EAGVAQSPRYKIIEKRQSVAFWCNPISGHATLYWYQQILGQGPKLLIQFQNNGVVDDSQLPKDRFSAERLKGVDSTLKIQPAKLEDSAVYLCASSLGTGGGEQYFGPGTRLTVT.

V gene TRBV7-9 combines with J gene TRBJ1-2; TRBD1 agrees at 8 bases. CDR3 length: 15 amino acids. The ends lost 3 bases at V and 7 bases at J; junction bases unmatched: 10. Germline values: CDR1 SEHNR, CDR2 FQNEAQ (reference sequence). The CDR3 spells CASSFSQGASGGYTF. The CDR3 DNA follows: TGTGCCAGCAGCTTTTCCCAGGGGGCATCGGGTGGCTACACCTTC.

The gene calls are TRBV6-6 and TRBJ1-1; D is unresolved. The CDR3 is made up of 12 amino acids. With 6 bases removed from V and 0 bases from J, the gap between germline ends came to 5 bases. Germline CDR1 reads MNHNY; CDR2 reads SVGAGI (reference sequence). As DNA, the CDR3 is TGTGCCAGCAGCCCCTTGAACACTGAAGCTTTCTTT. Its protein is CASSPLNTEAFF.

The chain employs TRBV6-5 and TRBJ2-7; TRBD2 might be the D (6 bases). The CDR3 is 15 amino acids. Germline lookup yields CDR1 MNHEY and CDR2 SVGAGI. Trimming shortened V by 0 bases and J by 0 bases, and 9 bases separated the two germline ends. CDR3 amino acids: CASSYSAGISYEQYF. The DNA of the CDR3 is TGTGCCAGCAGTTACTCGGCGGGGATCTCCTACGAGCAGTACTTC.

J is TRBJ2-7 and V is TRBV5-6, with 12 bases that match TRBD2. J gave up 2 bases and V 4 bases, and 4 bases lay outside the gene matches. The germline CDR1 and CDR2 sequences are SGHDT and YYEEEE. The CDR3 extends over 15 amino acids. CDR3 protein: CASSGTSGGPYEQYF. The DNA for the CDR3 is TGTGCCAGCAGCGGAACTAGCGGGGGGCCCTACGAGCAGTACTTC.

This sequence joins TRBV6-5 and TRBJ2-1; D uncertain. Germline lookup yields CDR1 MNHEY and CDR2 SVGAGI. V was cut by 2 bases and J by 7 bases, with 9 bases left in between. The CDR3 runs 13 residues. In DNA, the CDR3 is TGTGCCAGCAGTTACAGGGAAGAGAATGAGCAGTTCTTC. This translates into CASSYREENEQFF.

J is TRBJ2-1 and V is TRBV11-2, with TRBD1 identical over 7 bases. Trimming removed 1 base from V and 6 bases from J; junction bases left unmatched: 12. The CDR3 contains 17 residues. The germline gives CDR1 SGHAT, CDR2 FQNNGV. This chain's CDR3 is CASSLGGTAELINEQFF. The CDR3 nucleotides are TGTGCCAGCAGCTTAGGGGGGACAGCCGAATTAATCAATGAGCAGTTCTTC.